This T cell receptor beta chain was obtained from a study of blood T cell repertoires in COVID-19. This table comes from immunoSEQ multiplex PCR, and its TCRdb copy is limited to in-frame clones, with some not included. The sample consists of over 350,000 clones, around nine tenths of them appearing once. CDR3 length: 13 amino acids. Germline V CDR1 and CDR2: ENHRY, SYGVKD. The V and J ends lost 6 bases and 0 bases, in that order; junction bases with no gene match: 0. This chain uses TRBV10-3 with TRBJ1-1, with 8 positions matching TRBD1. Material: PBMCs or T cells enriched from blood (not recorded which). The clonotype originates from a woman in her late teens or twenties with acute COVID-19. The CDR3 nucleotides are TGTGCCATCAGGACAGGGGTGAACACTGAAGCTTTCTTT. Amino acids: CAIRTGVNTEAFF.